This T cell receptor (beta chain) was sequenced in a study of cytomegalovirus exposure and HLA in healthy donors. This CDR3 has 14 amino acids. Concerning this clone: What it binds is not known.

The PCR used 60 Vbeta and 13 Jbeta primers. Assay used: immunoSEQ multiplex PCR; TCRdb lists only in-frame clones, some missing. The sample records 150,000 to 200,000 clones, 78% being singletons. Study results and limitations: The likely explanation for a cluster of highly shared sequence variants was sequencing artifact. Trimming of TCR beta V- and J-genes showed a link, identified in a later analysis, to a missense DCLRE1C variant. Available immune exposure information was restricted to CMV serostatus only. The study designated 150 or so TCR beta chains cytomegalovirus-associated.

The sequenced sample consisted of PBMCs. The chain joins TRBV21-1 to TRBJ1-5; the table names TRBD1, a call not compared with the DNA. TRBV21-1 is a pseudogene. This clonotype was sampled from a male donor in good health and CMV-seronegative. CDR3 sequence (DNA): TGTGCCAGCAGCAAAGAAGGGGGCCATCAGCCCCAGCATTTT. Translating gives CASSKEGGHQPQHF.